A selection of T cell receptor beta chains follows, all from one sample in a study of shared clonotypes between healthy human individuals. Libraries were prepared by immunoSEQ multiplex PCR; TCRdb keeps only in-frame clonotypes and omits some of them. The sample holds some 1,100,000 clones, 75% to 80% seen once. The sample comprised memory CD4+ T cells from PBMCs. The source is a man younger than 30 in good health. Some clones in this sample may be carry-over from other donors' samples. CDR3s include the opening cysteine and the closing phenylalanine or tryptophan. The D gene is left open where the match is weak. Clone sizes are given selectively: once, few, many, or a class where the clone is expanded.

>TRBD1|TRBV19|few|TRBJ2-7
TGTGCCAGTAGTACCCCGGGACAGAAATACGAGCAGTACTTC
CASSTPGQKYEQYF
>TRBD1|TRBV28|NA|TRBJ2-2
TGTGCCAGCAGTTTGTTAGGACAGGGGAGGTACACCGGGGAGCTGTTTTTT
CASSLLGQGRYTGELFF
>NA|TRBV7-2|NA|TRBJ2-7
TGTGCCAGCAGCCCCCGACTAGGGGTGGGGGACGAGCAGTACTTC
CASSPRLGVGDEQYF
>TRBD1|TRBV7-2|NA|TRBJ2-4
TGTGCCAGCAGCTTTGGGACAGGAGCACCCAAAAACATTCAGTACTTC
CASSFGTGAPKNIQYF
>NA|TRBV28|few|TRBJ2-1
TGTGCCAGCAGTTCGAATGAGCAGTTCTTC
CASSSNEQFF
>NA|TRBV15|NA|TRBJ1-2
TGTGCCACCAGCAGAGATCTACAGACGGGCTACACCTTC
CATSRDLQTGYTF
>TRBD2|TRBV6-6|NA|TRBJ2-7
TGTGCCAGCAGATATGGACTAGCGGGGTACGAGCAGTACTTC
CASRYGLAGYEQYF
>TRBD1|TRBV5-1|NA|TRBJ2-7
TGCGCCAGCAGCCAGTGGTGGGGACAGACCTACGAGCAGTACTTC
CASSQWWGQTYEQYF
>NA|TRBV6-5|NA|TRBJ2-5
TGTGCCAGCAGCCCGCCCTGGGGCCGAGAGACCCAGTACTTC
CASSPPWGRETQYF
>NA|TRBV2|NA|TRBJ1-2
TGTGCCAGCAGTGAAGAATTGATCAGCCTTGGCGGCTACACCTTC
CASSEELISLGGYTF
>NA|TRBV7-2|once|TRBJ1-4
TGTGCCAGCAGCTTAAGCGATGCAACTAATGAAAAACTGTTTTTT
CASSLSDATNEKLFF
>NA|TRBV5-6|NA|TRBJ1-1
TGTGCCAGCAGCTTGGCAGGGGTTCCCCTCGCTGAAGCTTTCTTT
CASSLAGVPLAEAFF
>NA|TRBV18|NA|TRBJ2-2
TGTGCCAGCTCACCACTTTTGGGGATGACCGGGGAGCTGTTTTTT
CASSPLLGMTGELFF
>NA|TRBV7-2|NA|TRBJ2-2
TGTGCCAGCAGCCCCCCGGGCCTTCTTGGGGAGCTGTTTTTT
CASSPPGLLGELFF
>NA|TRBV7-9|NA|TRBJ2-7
TGTGCCAGCAGCGGAGGCGGAGAGCAGTACTTC
CASSGGGEQYF
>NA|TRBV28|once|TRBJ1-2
TGTGCCAGCAGTTTAGGGCCAATCCCCTATGGCTACACCTTC
CASSLGPIPYGYTF
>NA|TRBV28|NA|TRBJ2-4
TGTGCCAGCGGGCTACAGGGGAGGGCCAAAAACATTCAGTACTTC
CASGLQGRAKNIQYF
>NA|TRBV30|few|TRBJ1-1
TGTGCCTGGAGTGCCGAGGCTGAAGCTTTCTTT
CAWSAEAEAFF
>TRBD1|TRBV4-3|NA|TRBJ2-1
TGCGCCAGCAGCCGCTACTCGGACAGGGGGAACAATGAGCAGTTCTTC
CASSRYSDRGNNEQFF
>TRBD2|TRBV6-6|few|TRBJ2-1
TGTGCCATCCCCCGGGAGGGCCGCCACAATGAGCAGTTCTTC
CAIPREGRHNEQFF
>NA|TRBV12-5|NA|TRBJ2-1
TGTGCTAGTGCTGGACCGGGCATGCCCTACAATGAGCAGTTCTTC
CASAGPGMPYNEQFF
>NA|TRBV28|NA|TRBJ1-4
TGTGCCAGCAGTGCCCAGGGATCGTTCGAAAAACTGTTTTTT
CASSAQGSFEKLFF
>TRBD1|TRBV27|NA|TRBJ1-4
TGTGCCAGCAGTTTGCAGGGGGGGGAAAATGAAAAACTGTTTTTT
CASSLQGGENEKLFF
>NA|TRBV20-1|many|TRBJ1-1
TGCAGTGCTACCCGGGGTGAAGCTTTCTTT
CSATRGEAFF
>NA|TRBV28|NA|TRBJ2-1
TGTGCCAGCAGGGGGGGACCCACCTACAATGAGCAGTTCTTC
CASRGGPTYNEQFF
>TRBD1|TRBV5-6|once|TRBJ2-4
TGTGCCAGCAGCTGGAGGGACAGGGGGCCGAATCTTCAGTACTTC
CASSWRDRGPNLQYF
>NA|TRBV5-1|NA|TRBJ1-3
TGCGCCAGCAGCTTGTTTTCTGGAAACACCATATATTTT
CASSLFSGNTIYF
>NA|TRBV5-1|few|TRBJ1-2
TGCGCCAGCAGCTTGGTGCGAGAGTATGGCTACACCTTC
CASSLVREYGYTF
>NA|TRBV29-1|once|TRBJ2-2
TGCAGCGTTGAGTTAGGCCGTGGCTTCTCCGGGGAGCTGTTTTTT
CSVELGRGFSGELFF
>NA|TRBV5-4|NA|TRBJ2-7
TGTGCCAGCAGCTTGGCCCGGAGAGGATCCTACGAGCAGTACTTC
CASSLARRGSYEQYF
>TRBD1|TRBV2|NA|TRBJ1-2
TGTGCCAGCAGTTACAGGGGACCGGTCTATGGCTACACCTTC
CASSYRGPVYGYTF
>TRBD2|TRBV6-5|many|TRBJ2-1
TGTGCCAGCAGTCTAGCGGGAGGTGAGCAGTTCTTC
CASSLAGGEQFF
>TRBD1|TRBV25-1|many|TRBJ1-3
TGTGCCAGCAGTGAGCAGGGGGCCAGGAACACCATATATTTT
CASSEQGARNTIYF
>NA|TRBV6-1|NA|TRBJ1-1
TGTGCCAGCAGTCGGGGACTCGATGAAGCTTTCTTT
CASSRGLDEAFF
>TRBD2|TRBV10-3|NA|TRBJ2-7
TGTGCCATCAGTGAGTCGGGGCCTAGCGGCCCCTACGAGCAGTACTTC
CAISESGPSGPYEQYF
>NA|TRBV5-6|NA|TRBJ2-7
TGTGCCAGCAGCTGGTACAGACCGCTGGGCGAGCAGTACTTC
CASSWYRPLGEQYF
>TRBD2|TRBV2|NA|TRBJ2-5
TGTGCCAGCAGTGATCTAGCGGTAGAACGGGAGACCCAGTACTTC
CASSDLAVERETQYF
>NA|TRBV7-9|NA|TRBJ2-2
TGTGCCAGCACACCCCACAGGGATAACACCGGGGAGCTGTTTTTT
CASTPHRDNTGELFF
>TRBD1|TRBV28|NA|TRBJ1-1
TGTGCCAGCAGTTCGCCGGGACAGCTCACTGAAGCTTTCTTT
CASSSPGQLTEAFF
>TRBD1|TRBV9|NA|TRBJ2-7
TGTGCCAGCAGCGTGACAGGGCTAGGGTACGAGCAGTACTTC
CASSVTGLGYEQYF
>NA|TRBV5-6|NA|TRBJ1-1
TGTGCCAGCAGCTTATTCCAGCTACAAGCTTTCTTT
CASSLFQLQAFF
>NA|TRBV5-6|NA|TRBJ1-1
TGTGCCAGCAGCCACCTCGGTCCCCTTATTACGAACACTGAAGCTTTCTTT
CASSHLGPLITNTEAFF
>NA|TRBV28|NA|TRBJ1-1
TGTGCCAGCAGTCCCACCCCTACAGGGGAAGCTTTCTTT
CASSPTPTGEAFF
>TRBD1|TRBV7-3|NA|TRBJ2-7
TGTGCCAGCAGCTTAATGGGGCCCGGGACAGGGGGCTGGGAGCAGTACTTC
CASSLMGPGTGGWEQYF
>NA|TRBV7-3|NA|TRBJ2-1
TGTGCCAGCAGCCCCGGGCAGGGGAGAGGCAATGAGCAGTTCTTC
CASSPGQGRGNEQFF
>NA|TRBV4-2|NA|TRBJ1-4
TGTGCCAGCAGCATCGAGGCCACTAATGAAAAACTGTTTTTT
CASSIEATNEKLFF
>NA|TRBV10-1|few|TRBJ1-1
TGCGCCAGCAGTGAACTTTGGGTGTTGGCTGAAGCTTTCTTT
CASSELWVLAEAFF
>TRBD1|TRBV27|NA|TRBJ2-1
TGTGCCAGCAGTTTATTGGGGACAGGGGAATCCAATGAGCAGTTCTTC
CASSLLGTGESNEQFF